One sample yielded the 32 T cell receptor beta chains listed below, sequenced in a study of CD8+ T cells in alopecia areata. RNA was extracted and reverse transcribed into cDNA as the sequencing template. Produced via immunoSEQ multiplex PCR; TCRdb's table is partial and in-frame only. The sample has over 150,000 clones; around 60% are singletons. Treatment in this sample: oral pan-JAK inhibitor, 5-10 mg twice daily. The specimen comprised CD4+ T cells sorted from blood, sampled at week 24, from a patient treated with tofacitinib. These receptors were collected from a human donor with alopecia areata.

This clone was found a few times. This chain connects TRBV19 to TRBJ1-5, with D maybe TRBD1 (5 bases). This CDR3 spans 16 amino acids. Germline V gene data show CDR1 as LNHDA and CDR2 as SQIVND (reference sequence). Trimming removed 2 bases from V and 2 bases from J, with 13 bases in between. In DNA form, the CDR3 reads TGTGCCAGTAGTATACTCGGGGCGCGCGGCAATCAGCCCCAGCATTTT. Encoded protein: CASSILGARGNQPQHF.

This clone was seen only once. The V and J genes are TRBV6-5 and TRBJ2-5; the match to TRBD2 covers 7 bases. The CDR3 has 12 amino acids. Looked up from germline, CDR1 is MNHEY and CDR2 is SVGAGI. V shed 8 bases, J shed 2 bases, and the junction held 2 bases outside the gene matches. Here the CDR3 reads CASAGVQETQYF. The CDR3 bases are TGTGCCAGCGCGGGAGTACAAGAGACCCAGTACTTC.

The CDR3 loop is CSVVTDTQYF. CDR3 coding DNA: TGCAGCGTCGTCACAGATACGCAGTATTTT. The chain uses TRBV29-1 and TRBJ2-3; D is unclear. The CDR3 consists of 10 residues. The germline CDR1 and CDR2 sequences are SQVTM and ANQGSEA. V lost 6 bases to trimming and J lost 2 bases, with 3 bases between them.

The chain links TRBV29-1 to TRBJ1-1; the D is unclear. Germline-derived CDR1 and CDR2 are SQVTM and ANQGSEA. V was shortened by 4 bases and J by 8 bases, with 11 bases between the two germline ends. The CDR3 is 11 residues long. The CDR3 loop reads CSVAVAGEAFF. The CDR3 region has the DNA TGCAGCGTTGCAGTGGCGGGGGAAGCTTTCTTT.

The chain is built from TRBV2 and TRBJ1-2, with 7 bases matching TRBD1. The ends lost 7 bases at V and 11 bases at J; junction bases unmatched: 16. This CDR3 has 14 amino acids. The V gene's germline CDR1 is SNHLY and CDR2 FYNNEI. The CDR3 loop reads CASMRGTAAKGYTF. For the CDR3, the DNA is TGTGCCAGCATGAGGGGGACAGCTGCTAAAGGATACACCTTC. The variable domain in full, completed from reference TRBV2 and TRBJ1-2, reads EPEVTQTPSHQVTQMGQEVILRCVPISNHLYFYWYRQILGQKVEFLVSFYNNEISEKSEIFDDQFSVERPDGSNFTLKIRSTKLEDSAMYFCASMRGTAAKGYTFGSGTRLTVV.

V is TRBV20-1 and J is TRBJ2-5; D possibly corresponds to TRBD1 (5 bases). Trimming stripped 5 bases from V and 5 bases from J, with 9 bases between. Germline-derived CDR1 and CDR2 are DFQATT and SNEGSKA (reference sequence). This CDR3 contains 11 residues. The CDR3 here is CSAGRVETQYF. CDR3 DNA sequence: TGCAGTGCTGGCAGGGTTGAGACCCAGTACTTC.

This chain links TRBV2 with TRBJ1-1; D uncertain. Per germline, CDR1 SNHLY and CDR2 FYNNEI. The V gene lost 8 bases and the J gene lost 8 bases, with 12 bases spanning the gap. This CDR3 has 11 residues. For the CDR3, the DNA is TGTGCCAGCCTAGAAAGGGCAGAAGCTTTCTTT. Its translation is CASLERAEAFF.

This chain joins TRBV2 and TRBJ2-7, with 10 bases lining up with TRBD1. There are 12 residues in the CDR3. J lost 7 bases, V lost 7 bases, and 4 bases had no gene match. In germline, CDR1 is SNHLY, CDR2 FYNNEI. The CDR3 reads CASIRQGAEQYF. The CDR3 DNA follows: TGTGCCAGCATCCGACAGGGGGCAGAGCAGTACTTC.

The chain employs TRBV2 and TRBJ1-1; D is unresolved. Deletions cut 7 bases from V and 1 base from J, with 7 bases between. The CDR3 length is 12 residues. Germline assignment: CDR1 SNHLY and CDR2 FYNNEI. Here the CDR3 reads CASKTENTEAFF. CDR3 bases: TGTGCCAGCAAAACAGAGAACACTGAAGCTTTCTTT.

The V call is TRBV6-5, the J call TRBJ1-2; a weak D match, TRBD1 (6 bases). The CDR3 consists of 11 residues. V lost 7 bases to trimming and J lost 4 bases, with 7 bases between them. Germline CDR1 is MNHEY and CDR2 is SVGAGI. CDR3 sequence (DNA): TGTGCCAGCACACAGGGCTATGGCTACACCTTC. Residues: CASTQGYGYTF.

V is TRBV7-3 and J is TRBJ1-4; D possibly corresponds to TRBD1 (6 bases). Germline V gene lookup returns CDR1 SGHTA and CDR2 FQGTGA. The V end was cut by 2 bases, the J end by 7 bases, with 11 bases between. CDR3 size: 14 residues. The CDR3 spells CASSLSGVPEKLFF. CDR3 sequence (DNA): TGTGCCAGCAGCTTATCAGGGGTCCCTGAAAAACTGTTTTTT.

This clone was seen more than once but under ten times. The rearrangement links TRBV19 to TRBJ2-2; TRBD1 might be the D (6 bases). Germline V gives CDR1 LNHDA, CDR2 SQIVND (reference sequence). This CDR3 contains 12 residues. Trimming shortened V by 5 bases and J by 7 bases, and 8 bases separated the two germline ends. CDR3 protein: CASSVQGGELFF. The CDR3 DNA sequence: TGTGCCAGTAGTGTACAGGGCGGGGAGCTGTTTTTT.

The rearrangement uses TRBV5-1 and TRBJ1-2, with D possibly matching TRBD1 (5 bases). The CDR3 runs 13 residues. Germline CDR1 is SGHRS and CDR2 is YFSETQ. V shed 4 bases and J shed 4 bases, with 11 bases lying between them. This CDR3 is CASSPGPFYGYTF. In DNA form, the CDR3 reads TGCGCCAGCAGCCCGGGACCGTTCTATGGCTACACCTTC.

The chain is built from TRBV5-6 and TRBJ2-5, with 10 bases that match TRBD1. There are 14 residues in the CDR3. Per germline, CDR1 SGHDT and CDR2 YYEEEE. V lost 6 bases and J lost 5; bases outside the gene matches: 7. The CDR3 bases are TGTGCCAGCACCTCGGGGACAGGGGCTGAGACCCAGTACTTC. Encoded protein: CASTSGTGAETQYF.

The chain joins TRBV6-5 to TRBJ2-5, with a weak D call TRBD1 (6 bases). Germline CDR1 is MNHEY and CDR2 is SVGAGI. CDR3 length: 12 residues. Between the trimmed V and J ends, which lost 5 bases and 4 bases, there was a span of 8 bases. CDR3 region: CASSTGTETQYF. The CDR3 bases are TGTGCCAGCAGTACAGGGACAGAGACCCAGTACTTC.

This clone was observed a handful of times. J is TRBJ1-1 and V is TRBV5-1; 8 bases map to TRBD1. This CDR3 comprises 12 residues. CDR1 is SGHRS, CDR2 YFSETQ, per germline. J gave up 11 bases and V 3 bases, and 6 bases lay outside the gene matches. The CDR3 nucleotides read TGCGCCAGCAGCTCGACAGGGGCGATGGCTTTCTTT. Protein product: CASSSTGAMAFF.

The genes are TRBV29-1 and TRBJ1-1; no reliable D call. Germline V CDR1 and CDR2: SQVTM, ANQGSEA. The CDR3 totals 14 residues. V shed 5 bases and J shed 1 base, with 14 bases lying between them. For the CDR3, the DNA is TGCAGCGTTAAACGGTCCGGGGAGAACACTGAAGCTTTCTTT. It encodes CSVKRSGENTEAFF.

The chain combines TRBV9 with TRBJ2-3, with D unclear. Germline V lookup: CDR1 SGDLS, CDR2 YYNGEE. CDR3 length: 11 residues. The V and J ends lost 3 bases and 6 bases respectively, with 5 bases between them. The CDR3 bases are TGTGCCAGCAGCGAGAGGGATACGCAGTATTTT. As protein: CASSERDTQYF.

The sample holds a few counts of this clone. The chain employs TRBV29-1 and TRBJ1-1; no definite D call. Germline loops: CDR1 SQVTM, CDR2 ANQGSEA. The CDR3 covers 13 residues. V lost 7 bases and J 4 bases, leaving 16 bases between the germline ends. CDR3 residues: CSATRTVGTEAFF. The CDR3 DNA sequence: TGCAGCGCTACCCGGACCGTGGGCACTGAAGCTTTCTTT. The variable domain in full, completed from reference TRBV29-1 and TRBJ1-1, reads SAVISQKPSRDICQRGTSLTIQCQVDSQVTMMFWYRQQPGQSLTLIATANQGSEATYESGFVIDKFPISRPNLTFSTLTVSNMSPEDSSIYLCSATRTVGTEAFFGQGTRLTVV.

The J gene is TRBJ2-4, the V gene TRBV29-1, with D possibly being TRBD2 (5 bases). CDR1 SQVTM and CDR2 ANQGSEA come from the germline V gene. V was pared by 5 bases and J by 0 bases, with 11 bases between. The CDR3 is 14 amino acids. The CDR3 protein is CSVRLALAKNIQYF. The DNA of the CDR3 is TGCAGCGTTCGCCTAGCCCTAGCCAAAAACATTCAGTACTTC.

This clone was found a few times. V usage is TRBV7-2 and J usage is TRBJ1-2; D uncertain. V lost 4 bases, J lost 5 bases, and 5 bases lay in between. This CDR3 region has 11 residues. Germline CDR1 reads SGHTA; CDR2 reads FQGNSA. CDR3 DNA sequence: TGTGCCAGCAGCTCGACTTATGGCTACACCTTC. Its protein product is CASSSTYGYTF.

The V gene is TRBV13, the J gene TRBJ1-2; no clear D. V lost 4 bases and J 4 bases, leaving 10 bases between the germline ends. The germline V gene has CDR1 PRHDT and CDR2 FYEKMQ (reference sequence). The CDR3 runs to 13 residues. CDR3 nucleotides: TGTGCCAGCAGCTCCCGTGCAACCTATGGCTACACCTTC. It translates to CASSSRATYGYTF. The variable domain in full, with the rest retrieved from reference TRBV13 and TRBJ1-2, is AAGVIQSPRHLIKEKRETATLKCYPIPRHDTVYWYQQGPGQDPQFLISFYEKMQSDKGSIPDRFSAQQFSDYHSELNMSSLELGDSALYFCASSSRATYGYTFGSGTRLTVV.

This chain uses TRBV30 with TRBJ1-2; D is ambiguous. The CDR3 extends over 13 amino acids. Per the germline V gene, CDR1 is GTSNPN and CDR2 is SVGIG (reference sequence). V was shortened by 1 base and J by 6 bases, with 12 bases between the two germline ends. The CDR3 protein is CAWSGLARDGYTF. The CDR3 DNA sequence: TGTGCCTGGAGTGGACTTGCGAGGGATGGCTACACCTTC.

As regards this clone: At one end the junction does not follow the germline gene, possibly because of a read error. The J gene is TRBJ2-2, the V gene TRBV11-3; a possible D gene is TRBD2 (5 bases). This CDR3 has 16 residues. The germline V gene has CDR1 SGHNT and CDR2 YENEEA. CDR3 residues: CASSLPGRLATEELFF. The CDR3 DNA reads TGTGCCAGCAGTTTACCGGGAAGGTTGGCCACCGAGGAGCTGTTTTTT.

CDR3 protein: CASSQSGTDTQYF. CDR3 DNA: TGTGCCAGCAGCCAAAGTGGCACAGATACGCAGTATTTT. The chain employs TRBV4-2 and TRBJ2-3; D not certain. The length of the CDR3 is 13 residues. CDR1 and CDR2 (germline): LGHNA, YNFKEQ. Trimming took off 2 bases at V and 1 base at J, with 4 bases between the two ends.

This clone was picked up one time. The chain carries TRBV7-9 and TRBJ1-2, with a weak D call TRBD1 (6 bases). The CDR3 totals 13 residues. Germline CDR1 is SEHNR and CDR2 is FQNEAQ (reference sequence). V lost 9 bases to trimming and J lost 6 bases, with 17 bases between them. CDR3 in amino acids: CASTRQVHNGYTF. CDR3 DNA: TGTGCCAGTACAAGACAGGTTCACAATGGCTACACCTTC.

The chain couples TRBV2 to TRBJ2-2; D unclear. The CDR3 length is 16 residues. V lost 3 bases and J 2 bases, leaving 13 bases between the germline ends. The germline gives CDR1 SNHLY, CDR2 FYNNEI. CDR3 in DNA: TGTGCCAGCAGTGAGTCGGACCCTTTCAACACCGGGGAGCTGTTTTTT. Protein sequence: CASSESDPFNTGELFF.

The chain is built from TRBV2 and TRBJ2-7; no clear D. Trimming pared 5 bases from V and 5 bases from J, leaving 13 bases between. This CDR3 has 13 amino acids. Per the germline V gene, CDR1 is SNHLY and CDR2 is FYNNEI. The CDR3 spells CASSSPAGNEQYF. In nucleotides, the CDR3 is TGTGCCAGCAGTAGTCCAGCTGGTAACGAGCAGTACTTC.

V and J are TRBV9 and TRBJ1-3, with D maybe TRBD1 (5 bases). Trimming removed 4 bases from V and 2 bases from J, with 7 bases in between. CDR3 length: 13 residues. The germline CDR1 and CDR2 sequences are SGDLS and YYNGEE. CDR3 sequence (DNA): TGTGCCAGCAGCTCAGGGACTGGAAACACCATATATTTT. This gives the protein CASSSGTGNTIYF.

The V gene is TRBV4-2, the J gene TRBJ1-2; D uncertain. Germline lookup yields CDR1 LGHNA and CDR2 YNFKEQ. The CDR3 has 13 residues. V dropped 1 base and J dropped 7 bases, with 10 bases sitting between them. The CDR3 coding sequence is TGTGCCAGCAGCCAAGTGGGCCGGCCTGGCTACACCTTC. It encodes CASSQVGRPGYTF.

In DNA form, the CDR3 reads TGCGCCAGCAGTGAGAACGGGAGACGGGGCTACACCTTC. Protein product: CASSENGRRGYTF. The J gene is TRBJ1-2, the V gene TRBV10-2; D is unresolved. Germline V lookup: CDR1 WSHSY, CDR2 SAAADI. Trimming took off 2 bases at V and 8 bases at J, with 12 bases between the two ends. The CDR3 length is 13 residues.

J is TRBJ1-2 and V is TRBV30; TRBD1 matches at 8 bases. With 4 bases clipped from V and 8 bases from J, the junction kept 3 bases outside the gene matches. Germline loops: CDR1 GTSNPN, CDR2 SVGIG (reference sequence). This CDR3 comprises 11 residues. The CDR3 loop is CAWTGGNGYTF. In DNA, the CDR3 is TGTGCCTGGACAGGGGGCAACGGCTACACCTTC.